The 21 T cell receptor beta chains listed next were all sequenced from one sample in a study of blood T cell repertoires in COVID-19. Profiling relied on immunoSEQ multiplex PCR, and the TCRdb table lists in-frame clones only, not all of them. The table shows more than 35,000 clones, with 85% occurring only once. The material sequenced was peripheral blood. The receptors were sampled from a human donor in a cohort sampled during active COVID-19.

The J gene is TRBJ2-7, the V gene TRBV2; D perhaps matches TRBD2 (5 bases). The CDR3 has 12 residues. Germline V gives CDR1 SNHLY, CDR2 FYNNEI. V shed 10 bases and J shed 6 bases, with 16 bases lying between them. CDR3 coding DNA: TGTGCCACCGGGAACGGTGGCAGCGAGCAGTACTTC. Translating it yields CATGNGGSEQYF.

This clone was seen once. V and J are TRBV20-1 and TRBJ1-3; TRBD1 aligns across 8 bases. The CDR3 sequence is 17 residues long. The junction had 10 bases not matched to a gene; V was cut back by 3 bases and J by 0 bases. Germline V gene lookup returns CDR1 DFQATT and CDR2 SNEGSKA (reference sequence). This CDR3 is CSASLTGAVFSGNTIYF. CDR3 DNA: TGCAGTGCTAGTTTGACAGGGGCAGTCTTCTCTGGAAACACCATATATTTT.

Written as DNA, the CDR3 is TGTGCCAGCAGTGTCCCCCCAGGGGAGCTGTTTTTT. Its translation is CASSVPPGELFF. The chain employs TRBV27 and TRBJ2-2; D is ambiguous. Germline CDR1 MNHEY, CDR2 SMNVEV (reference sequence). V was trimmed by 5 bases and J by 8 bases, leaving 9 bases between them. This CDR3 is 12 amino acids long.

The CDR3 reads CASSYGRGEQFF. The CDR3 nucleotides read TGTGCCAGCAGTTACGGGAGAGGAGAGCAGTTCTTC. The chain couples TRBV6-2 or TRBV6-3 to TRBJ2-1; D may be TRBD2 (5 bases). The CDR3 is made up of 12 amino acids. V dropped 2 bases and J dropped 10 bases, with 9 bases sitting between them. CDR1 is MNHEY, CDR2 SVGEGT, per germline.

The V gene is TRBV5-8, the J gene TRBJ2-5, with D possibly TRBD2 on 6 matching bases. V shed 4 bases and J shed 1 base, with 14 bases lying between them. Germline CDR1 and CDR2: SGHTS and YDEGEE. There are 15 residues in the CDR3. CDR3 protein: CASSPGGRGQETQYF. DNA of the CDR3: TGTGCCAGCAGCCCCGGGGGTCGGGGCCAAGAGACCCAGTACTTC.

The chain combines TRBV19 with TRBJ1-2; TRBD1 aligns across 8 bases. The J segment lost 8 bases and the V segment lost 5 bases, leaving 16 bases of the junction unmatched. In germline, CDR1 is LNHDA, CDR2 SQIVND (reference sequence). The CDR3 extends over 16 amino acids. Here the CDR3 reads CASSLKAGGFFRGYTF. DNA for the CDR3: TGTGCCAGTAGTCTCAAGGCAGGGGGCTTTTTCAGAGGCTACACCTTC. The whole variable domain, remainder taken from reference TRBV19 and TRBJ1-2, is DGGITQSPKYLFRKEGQNVTLSCEQNLNHDAMYWYRQDPGQGLRLIYYSQIVNDFQKGDIAEGYSVSREKKESFPLTVTSAQKNPTAFYLCASSLKAGGFFRGYTFGSGTRLTVV.

The V and J genes are TRBV5-1 and TRBJ2-3, with a tentative D call TRBD2 (5 bases). V lost 3 bases, J lost 5 bases, and 13 bases lay in between. Germline-derived CDR1 and CDR2 are SGHRS and YFSETQ. The CDR3 is made up of 14 amino acids. CDR3 sequence (DNA): TGCGCCAGCAGCTCTGGGCTCGGGGAAGATACGCAGTATTTT. Translated: CASSSGLGEDTQYF.

This clone turned up a few times. The chain joins TRBV11-3 to TRBJ2-2, with a tentative D call TRBD2 (6 bases). CDR3 length equals 16 residues. Trimming left V 3 bases short and J 5 bases short, with 16 bases between. Germline V CDR1 and CDR2: SGHNT, YENEEA. The CDR3 is CASSLGGTVGTGELFF. Here the CDR3 DNA reads TGTGCCAGCAGCTTGGGCGGGACGGTGGGGACCGGGGAGCTGTTTTTT. The full variable domain, rest sourced from reference TRBV11-3 and TRBJ2-2, is EAGVVQSPRYKIIEKKQPVAFWCNPISGHNTLYWYLQNLGQGPELLIRYENEEAVDDSQLPKDRFSAERLKGVDSTLKIQPAELGDSAVYLCASSLGGTVGTGELFFGEGSRLTVL.

The gene calls are TRBV6-2 or TRBV6-3 and TRBJ2-1, with 7 nucleotides matching TRBD1. Losses at the gene ends were 5 bases for V and 7 bases for J; bases not matched to a gene: 5. The germline gives CDR1 MNHEY, CDR2 SVGEGT. This CDR3 has 13 amino acids. The CDR3, as DNA: TGTGCCAGCAGTCCGACAGGGTATAATGAGCAGTTCTTC. Its translation: CASSPTGYNEQFF.

The gene calls are TRBV5-4 and TRBJ2-5, with 8 bases aligning to TRBD1. The V gene's germline CDR1 is SGHNT and CDR2 YYREEE (reference sequence). The trim removed 4 bases at V and 1 base at J, leaving 3 bases unmatched. The CDR3 is made up of 14 amino acids. The chain's CDR3 is CASSPGTGQETQYF. The CDR3 DNA follows: TGTGCCAGCAGCCCCGGGACAGGCCAAGAGACCCAGTACTTC. The variable domain in full, with the rest retrieved from reference TRBV5-4 and TRBJ2-5, is ETGVTQSPTHLIKTRGQQVTLRCSSQSGHNTVSWYQQALGQGPQFIFQYYREEENGRGNFPPRFSGLQFPNYSSELNVNALELDDSALYLCASSPGTGQETQYFGPGTRLLVL.

This clone was recorded a few times. The V and J genes are TRBV12-3 or TRBV12-4 and TRBJ1-2; D not certain. V was trimmed by 1 base and J by 3 bases, leaving 6 bases between them. The CDR3 is 13 residues long. CDR3 residues: CASSLGLDYGYTF. DNA for the CDR3: TGTGCCAGCAGTTTAGGGCTGGACTATGGCTACACCTTC.

The chain combines TRBV9 with TRBJ2-1; D remains unclear. Trimming pared 0 bases from V and 1 base from J, leaving 8 bases between. CDR3 length: 15 amino acids. Germline V gene data show CDR1 as SGDLS and CDR2 as YYNGEE. CDR3 sequence: CASSVDSRSYNEQFF. The DNA for the CDR3 is TGTGCCAGCAGCGTAGATAGCCGGTCCTACAATGAGCAGTTCTTC. Full variable domain (remainder filled in from reference TRBV9 and TRBJ2-1): DSGVTQTPKHLITATGQRVTLRCSPRSGDLSVYWYQQSLDQGLQFLIQYYNGEERAKGNILERFSAQQFPDLHSELNLSSLELGDSALYFCASSVDSRSYNEQFFGPGTRLTVL.

This rearrangement joins TRBV7-8 to TRBJ2-5, with 8 bases lining up with TRBD2. Trimming took 1 base from V and 1 from J; bases not matched to a gene: 2. The CDR3 has 15 amino acids. CDR1 and CDR2 from the germline V gene are SGHVS and FQNEAQ. The CDR3 here is CASSLDSGAQETQYF. The CDR3, as DNA: TGTGCCAGCAGCTTAGATAGCGGGGCCCAAGAGACCCAGTACTTC.

V gene TRBV11-3 combines with J gene TRBJ2-5, with D unresolved. From germline, CDR1 is SGHNT and CDR2 YENEEA. V was clipped by 5 bases and J by 3 bases, with 13 bases between them. This CDR3 comprises 14 residues. In nucleotides, the CDR3 is TGTGCCAGCAGCCCGTCGGGTCCTGAAGAGACCCAGTACTTC. Translation: CASSPSGPEETQYF.

This clone showed up just a few times. The genes are TRBV6-2 or TRBV6-3 and TRBJ2-7, with D possibly TRBD2 on 7 matching bases. The germline CDR1 and CDR2 sequences are MNHEY and SVGEGT. V dropped 6 bases and J dropped 4 bases, with 16 bases sitting between them. The CDR3 has 14 residues. The CDR3 DNA is TGTGCCAGCAGCTCCCTGGGGGGGGCTTACGAGCAGTACTTC. This gives the protein CASSSLGGAYEQYF.

Notes on this clone: Other DNA sequences within the sample encode an identical CDR3. The chain carries TRBV7-8 and TRBJ1-4, with a tentative D call TRBD1 (6 bases). Germline V lookup: CDR1 SGHVS, CDR2 FQNEAQ. V was clipped by 5 bases and J by 0 bases, with 10 bases between them. The CDR3 has 15 residues. For the CDR3, the DNA is TGTGCCAGCAGCGTGGACAGTTCAACTAATGAAAAACTGTTTTTT. This sequence encodes CASSVDSSTNEKLFF.

This rearrangement joins TRBV7-9 to TRBJ2-2, with 7 nucleotides matching TRBD2. Germline CDR1 is SEHNR and CDR2 is FQNEAQ (reference sequence). The length of the CDR3 is 17 residues. After removal of 5 bases from V and 5 bases from J, the junction contained 14 bases not matched to a gene. The DNA of the CDR3 is TGTGCCAGCAGCCTAAGGCGGGGGATAGGATTTACCGGGGAGCTGTTTTTT. As protein: CASSLRRGIGFTGELFF.

The CDR3 loop reads CASSDRDYGYTF. In DNA, the CDR3 is TGTGCCAGCAGTGACAGGGACTATGGCTACACCTTC. The chain has TRBV6-6 and TRBJ1-2, with 7 bases lining up with TRBD1. The CDR3 totals 12 residues. Germline V CDR1 and CDR2: MNHNY, SVGAGI (reference sequence). The J segment lost 3 bases and the V segment lost 5 bases, leaving 0 bases of the junction unmatched.

V gene TRBV5-1 combines with J gene TRBJ2-7, with D maybe TRBD1 (6 bases). Trimming shortened V by 2 bases and J by 5 bases, and 14 bases separated the two germline ends. Germline V gene sequence: CDR1 SGHRS, CDR2 YFSETQ. This CDR3 is 14 amino acids long. This CDR3 is CASSLQGPGDEQYF. CDR3 sequence (DNA): TGCGCCAGCAGCTTACAGGGCCCCGGGGACGAGCAGTACTTC.

The chain recombines TRBV21-1 with TRBJ2-7; the D call TRBD2 from the table was never checked on the DNA. TRBV21-1 is a recognized pseudogene. This CDR3 spans 17 amino acids. CDR3: CASWTSGGPARAYEQYF. In DNA, the CDR3 is TGTGCCAGCTGGACTAGCGGGGGACCGGCTCGGGCCTACGAGCAGTACTTC.

This sequence joins TRBV6-6 and TRBJ1-1; no firm D call. Germline CDR1 is MNHNY and CDR2 is SVGAGI (reference sequence). This CDR3 is built from 14 residues. Trimming shortened V by 0 bases and J by 8 bases, and 13 bases separated the two germline ends. The CDR3: CASSYSKTTTEAFF. CDR3 coding DNA: TGTGCCAGCAGTTACTCGAAAACGACAACAGAAGCTTTCTTT.